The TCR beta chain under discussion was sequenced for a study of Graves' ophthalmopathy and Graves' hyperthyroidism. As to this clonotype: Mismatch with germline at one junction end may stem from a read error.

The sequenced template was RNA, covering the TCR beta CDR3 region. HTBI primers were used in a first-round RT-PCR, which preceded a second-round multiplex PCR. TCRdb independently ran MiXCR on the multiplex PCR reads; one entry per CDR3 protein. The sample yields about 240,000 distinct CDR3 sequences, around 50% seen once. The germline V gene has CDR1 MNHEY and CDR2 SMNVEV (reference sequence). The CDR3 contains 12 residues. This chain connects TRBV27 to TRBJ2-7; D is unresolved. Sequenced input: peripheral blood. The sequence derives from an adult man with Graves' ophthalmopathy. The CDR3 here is CAGSPNSYEQYF. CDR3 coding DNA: TGTGCCGGCAGTCCGAACTCCTACGAGCAGTACTTC.